This T cell receptor (beta chain) was profiled in a study of spatial heterogeneity in lung cancer. This clonotype occurred many times. The length of the CDR3 is 13 residues. V lost 7 bases and J 0 bases, leaving 7 bases between the germline ends. TCRdb reanalysed the 5' RACE reads using MiXCR and keeps one entry per CDR3 protein. This sample has 20,000 to 25,000 distinct CDR3 sequences; around 4.6% occur once, and the top ten carry 6.5% to 9%. The time point was: sample taken at primary tumor resection. The sequenced material consisted of unsorted whole RNA from tumor, nontumor lung or frozen PBMC. Specimen: PBMCs, collected at surgery. The clonotype was recovered from a male donor with early-stage non-small cell lung cancer. The chain couples TRBV12-3 or TRBV12-4 to TRBJ1-5; D unclear. The CDR3 DNA reads as TGTGCCAGCACCCTAACTAGCAATCAGCCCCAGCATTTT. Translating it yields CASTLTSNQPQHF.